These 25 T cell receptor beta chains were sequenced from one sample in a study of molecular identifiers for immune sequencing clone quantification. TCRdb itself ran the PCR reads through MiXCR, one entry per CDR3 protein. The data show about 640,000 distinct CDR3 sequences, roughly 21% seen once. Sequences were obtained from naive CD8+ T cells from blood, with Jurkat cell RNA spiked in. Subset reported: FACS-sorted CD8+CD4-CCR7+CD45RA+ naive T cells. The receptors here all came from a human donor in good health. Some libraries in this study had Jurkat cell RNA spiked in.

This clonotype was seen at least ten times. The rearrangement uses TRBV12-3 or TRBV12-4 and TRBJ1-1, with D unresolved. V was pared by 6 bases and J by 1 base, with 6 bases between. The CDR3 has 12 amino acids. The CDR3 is CASRWGNTEAFF. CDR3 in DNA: TGTGCCAGCAGATGGGGGAACACTGAAGCTTTCTTT.

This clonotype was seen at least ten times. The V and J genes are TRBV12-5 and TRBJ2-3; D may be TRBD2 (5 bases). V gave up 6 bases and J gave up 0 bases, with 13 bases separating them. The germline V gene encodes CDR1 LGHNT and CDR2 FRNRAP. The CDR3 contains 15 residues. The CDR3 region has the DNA TGTGCTAGTGGCCTGGGGAGCAGTAGCACAGATACGCAGTATTTT. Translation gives CASGLGSSSTDTQYF.

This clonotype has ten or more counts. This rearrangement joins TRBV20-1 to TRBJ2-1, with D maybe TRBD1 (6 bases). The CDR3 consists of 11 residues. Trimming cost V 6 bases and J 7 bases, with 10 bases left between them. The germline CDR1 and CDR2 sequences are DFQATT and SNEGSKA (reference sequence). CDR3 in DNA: TGCAGTGCGGATACAGGGAATGAGCAGTTCTTC. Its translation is CSADTGNEQFF.

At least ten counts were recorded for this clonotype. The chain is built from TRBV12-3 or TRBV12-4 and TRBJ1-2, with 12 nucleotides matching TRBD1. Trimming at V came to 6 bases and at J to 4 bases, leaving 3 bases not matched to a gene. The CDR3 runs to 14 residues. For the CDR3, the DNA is TGTGCCAGCAGCCGGGGACAGGGGGCCTATGGCTACACCTTC. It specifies CASSRGQGAYGYTF.

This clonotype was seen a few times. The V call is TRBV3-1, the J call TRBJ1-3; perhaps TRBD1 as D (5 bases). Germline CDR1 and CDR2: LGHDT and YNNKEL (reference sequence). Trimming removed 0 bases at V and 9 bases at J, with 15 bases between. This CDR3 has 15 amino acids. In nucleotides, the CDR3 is TGTGCCAGCAGCCAAGATAGGCGGGACCGGATCACCATATATTTT. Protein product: CASSQDRRDRITIYF.

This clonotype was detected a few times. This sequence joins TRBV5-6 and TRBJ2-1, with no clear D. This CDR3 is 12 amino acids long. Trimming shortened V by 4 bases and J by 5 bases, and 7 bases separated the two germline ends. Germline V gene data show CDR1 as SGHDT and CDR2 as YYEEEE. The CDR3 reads CASSLFNNEQFF. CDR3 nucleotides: TGTGCCAGCAGCCTGTTTAACAATGAGCAGTTCTTC.

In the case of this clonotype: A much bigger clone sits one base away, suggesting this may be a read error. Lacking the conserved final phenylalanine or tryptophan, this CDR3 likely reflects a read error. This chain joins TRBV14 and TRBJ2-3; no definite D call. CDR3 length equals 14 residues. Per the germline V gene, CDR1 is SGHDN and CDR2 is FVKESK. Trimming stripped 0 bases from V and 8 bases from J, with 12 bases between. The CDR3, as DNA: TGTGCCAGCAGCCAAGACATGGGTGGTGGTACGCAGTATCTT. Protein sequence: CASSQDMGGGTQYL.

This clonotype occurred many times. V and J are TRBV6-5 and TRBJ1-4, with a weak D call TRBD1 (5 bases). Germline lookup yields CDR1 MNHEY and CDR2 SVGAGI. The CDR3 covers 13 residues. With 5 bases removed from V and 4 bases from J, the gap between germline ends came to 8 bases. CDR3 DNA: TGTGCCAGCAGTGTCAGGGATAATGAAAAACTGTTTTTT. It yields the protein CASSVRDNEKLFF.

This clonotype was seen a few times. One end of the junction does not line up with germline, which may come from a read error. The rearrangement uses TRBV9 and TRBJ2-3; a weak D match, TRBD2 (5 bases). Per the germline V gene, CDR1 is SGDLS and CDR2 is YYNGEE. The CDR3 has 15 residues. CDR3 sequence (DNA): TGTGCCAGCAGCGTATGGAGGAGAAGTACAGATACGCGGTATTTT. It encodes CASSVWRRSTDTRYF. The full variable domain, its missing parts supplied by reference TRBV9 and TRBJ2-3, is DSGVTQTPKHLITATGQRVTLRCSPRSGDLSVYWYQQSLDQGLQFLIQYYNGEERAKGNILERFSAQQFPDLHSELNLSSLELGDSALYFCASSVWRRSTDTRYFGPGTRLTVL.

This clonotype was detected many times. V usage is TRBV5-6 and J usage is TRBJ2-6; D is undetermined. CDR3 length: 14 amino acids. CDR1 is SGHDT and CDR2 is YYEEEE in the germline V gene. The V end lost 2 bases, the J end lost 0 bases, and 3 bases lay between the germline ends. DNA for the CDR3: TGTGCCAGCAGCTTTTTCTCTGGGGCCAACGTCCTGACTTTC. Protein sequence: CASSFFSGANVLTF. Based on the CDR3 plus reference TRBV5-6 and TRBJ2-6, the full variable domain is DAGVTQSPTHLIKTRGQQVTLRCSPKSGHDTVSWYQQALGQGPQFIFQYYEEEERQRGNFPDRFSGHQFPNYSSELNVNALLLGDSALYLCASSFFSGANVLTFGAGSRLTVL.

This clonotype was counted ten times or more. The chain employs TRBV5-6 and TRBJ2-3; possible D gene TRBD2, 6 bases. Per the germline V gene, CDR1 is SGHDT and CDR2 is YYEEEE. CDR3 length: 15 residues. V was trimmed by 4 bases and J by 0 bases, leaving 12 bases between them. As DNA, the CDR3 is TGTGCCAGCAGCCTGGGACTTGAAAGCACAGATACGCAGTATTTT. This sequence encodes CASSLGLESTDTQYF.

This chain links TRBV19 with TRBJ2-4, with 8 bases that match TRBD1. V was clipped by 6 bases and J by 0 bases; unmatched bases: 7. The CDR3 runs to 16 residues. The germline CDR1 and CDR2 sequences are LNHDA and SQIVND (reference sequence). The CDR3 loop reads CASSTFDRGAKNIQYF. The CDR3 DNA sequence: TGTGCCAGTAGCACCTTTGACAGGGGAGCCAAAAACATTCAGTACTTC.

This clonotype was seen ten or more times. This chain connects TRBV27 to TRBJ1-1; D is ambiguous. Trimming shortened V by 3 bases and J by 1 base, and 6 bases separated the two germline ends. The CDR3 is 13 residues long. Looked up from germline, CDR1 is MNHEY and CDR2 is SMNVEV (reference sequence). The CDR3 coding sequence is TGTGCCAGCAGTTTGCAGGCGAACACTGAAGCTTTCTTT. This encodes CASSLQANTEAFF.

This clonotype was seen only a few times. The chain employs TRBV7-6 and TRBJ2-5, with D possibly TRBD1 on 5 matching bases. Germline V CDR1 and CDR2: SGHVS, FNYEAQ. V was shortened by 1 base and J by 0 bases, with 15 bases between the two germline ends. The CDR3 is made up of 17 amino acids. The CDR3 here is CASSLELVQGHQETQYF. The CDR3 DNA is TGTGCCAGCAGCTTAGAGTTGGTGCAGGGTCACCAAGAGACCCAGTACTTC. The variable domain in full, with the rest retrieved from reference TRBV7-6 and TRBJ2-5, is GAGVSQSPRYKVTKRGQDVALRCDPISGHVSLYWYRQALGQGPEFLTYFNYEAQQDKSGLPNDRFSAERPEGSISTLTIQRTEQRDSAMYRCASSLELVQGHQETQYFGPGTRLLVL.

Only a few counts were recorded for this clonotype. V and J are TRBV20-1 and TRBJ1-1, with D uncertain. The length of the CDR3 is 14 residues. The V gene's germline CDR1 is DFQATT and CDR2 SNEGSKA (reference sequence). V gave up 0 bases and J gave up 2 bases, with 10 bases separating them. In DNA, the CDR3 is TGCAGTGCTAGAGAATCCTTACCTAACACTGAAGCTTTCTTT. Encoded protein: CSARESLPNTEAFF.

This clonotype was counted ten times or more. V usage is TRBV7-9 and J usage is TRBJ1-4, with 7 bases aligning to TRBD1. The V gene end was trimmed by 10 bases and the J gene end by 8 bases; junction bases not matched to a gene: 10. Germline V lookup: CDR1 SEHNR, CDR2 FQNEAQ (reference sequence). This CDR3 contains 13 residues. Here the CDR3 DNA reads TGTGCCATCACGACAGGGCTAGGGGAAAAACTGTTTTTT. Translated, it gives CAITTGLGEKLFF. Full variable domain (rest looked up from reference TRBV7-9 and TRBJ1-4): DTGVSQNPRHKITKRGQNVTFRCDPISEHNRLYWYRQTLGQGPEFLTYFQNEAQLEKSRLLSDRFSAERPKGSFSTLEIQRTEQGDSAMYLCAITTGLGEKLFFGSGTQLSVL.

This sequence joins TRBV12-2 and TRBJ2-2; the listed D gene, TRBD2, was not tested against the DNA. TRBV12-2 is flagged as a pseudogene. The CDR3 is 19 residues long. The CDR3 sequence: CASRLDYWGGSGKTGELFF. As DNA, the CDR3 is TGTGCAAGTCGCTTGGACTACTGGGGAGGGTCGGGAAAGACCGGGGAGCTGTTTTTT.

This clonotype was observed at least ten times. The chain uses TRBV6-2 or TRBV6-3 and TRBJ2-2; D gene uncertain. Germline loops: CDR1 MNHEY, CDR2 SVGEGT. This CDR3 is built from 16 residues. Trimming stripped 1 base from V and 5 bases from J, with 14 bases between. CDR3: CASSYYEASRTGELFF. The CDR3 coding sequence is TGTGCCAGCAGTTACTATGAAGCCTCGAGGACCGGGGAGCTGTTTTTT.

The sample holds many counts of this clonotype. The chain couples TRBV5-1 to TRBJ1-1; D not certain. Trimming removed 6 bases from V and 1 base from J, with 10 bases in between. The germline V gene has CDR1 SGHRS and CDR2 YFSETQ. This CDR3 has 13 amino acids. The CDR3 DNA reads TGCGCCAGCATCGCGGACTCGAACACTGAAGCTTTCTTT. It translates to CASIADSNTEAFF.

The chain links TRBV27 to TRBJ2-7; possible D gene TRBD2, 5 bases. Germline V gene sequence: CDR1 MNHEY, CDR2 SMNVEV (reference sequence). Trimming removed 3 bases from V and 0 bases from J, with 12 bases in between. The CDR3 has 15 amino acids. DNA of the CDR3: TGTGCCAGCAGTTTTGGACTGGTATCCTCCTACGAGCAGTACTTC. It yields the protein CASSFGLVSSYEQYF.

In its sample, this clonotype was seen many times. The CDR3: CASSQPRDYTGELFF. DNA of the CDR3: TGTGCCAGCAGCCAACCCAGGGATTACACCGGGGAGCTGTTTTTT. The gene calls are TRBV3-1 and TRBJ2-2; TRBD1 is a possible D gene (5 bases). CDR3 length equals 15 residues. Germline V lookup: CDR1 LGHDT, CDR2 YNNKEL (reference sequence). V lost 2 bases and J lost 3, with 10 bases in between.

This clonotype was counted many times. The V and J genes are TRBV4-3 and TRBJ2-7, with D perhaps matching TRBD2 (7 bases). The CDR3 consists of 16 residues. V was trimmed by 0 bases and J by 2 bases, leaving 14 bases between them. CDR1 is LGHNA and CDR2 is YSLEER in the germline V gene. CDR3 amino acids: CASSQDFAGAPYEQYF. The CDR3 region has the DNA TGCGCCAGCAGCCAAGATTTCGCGGGGGCCCCCTACGAGCAGTACTTC.

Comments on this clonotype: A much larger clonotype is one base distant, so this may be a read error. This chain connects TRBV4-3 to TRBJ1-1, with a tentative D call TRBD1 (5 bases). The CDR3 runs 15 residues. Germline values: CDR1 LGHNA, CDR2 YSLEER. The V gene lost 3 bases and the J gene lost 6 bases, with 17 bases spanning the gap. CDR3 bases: TGCGCCAGCAGCCATCCTGGGTCGGGGACTCCTGAAGCTTTCTTT. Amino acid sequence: CASSHPGSGTPEAFF.

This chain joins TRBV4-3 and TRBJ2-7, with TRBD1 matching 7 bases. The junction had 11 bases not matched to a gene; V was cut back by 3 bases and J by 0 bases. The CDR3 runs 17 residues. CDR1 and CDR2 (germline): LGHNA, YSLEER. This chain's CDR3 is CASSHSTGIGSSYEQYF. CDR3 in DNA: TGCGCCAGCAGCCACTCGACAGGGATTGGGAGCTCCTACGAGCAGTACTTC.

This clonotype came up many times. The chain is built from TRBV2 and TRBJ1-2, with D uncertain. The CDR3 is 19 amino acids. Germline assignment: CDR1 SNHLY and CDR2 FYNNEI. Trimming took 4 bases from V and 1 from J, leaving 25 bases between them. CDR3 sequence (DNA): TGTGCCAGCAGTGTAGGGCTTTCACGCAATTACGAAGATAACTATGGCTACACCTTC. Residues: CASSVGLSRNYEDNYGYTF.